Reported below is one T cell receptor (beta chain). The antigen it recognizes is unknown. Base qualities are not at hand, and no much larger clone is one base apart. The data were taken from a study of T cell responses to AZD1222 COVID-19 vaccine listed by TCRdb under 2021. Notes on the research overall: A total of about 230 trial participants underwent TCR sequencing, of whom 207 received two doses of AZD1222 and some 25 received two doses of the MenACWY control vaccine. Trial participants were enrolled by age into 18-55, 56-69 and 70-plus year subgroups, with around 150, 28 and 57 TCR-sequenced participants respectively. Here is what the overall study found, with its caveats: The whole spike protein was spanned by vaccine-associated CD4 TCRs, and dominant responses were seen in regions 160-218 and 743-854. Conclusions about previously exposed vaccinees are limited, since just a handful of AZD1222 recipients were seropositive for SARS-CoV-2 at baseline. In the small 56-69-year group, the increase in depth fell short of significance, most likely because of low power. Most participants were white British and females outnumbered males, and the authors suggested that clonal diversity may have been underestimated. Reportedly, close to half of the unique spike-specific TCRs recognized epitopes lying outside the regions that are mutated in the B.1.351 and B.1.1.7 variants. After two AZD1222 doses, both the breadth and the depth of spike-specific TCRs were significantly higher than at day 0 and than in MenACWY recipients. No day 14 peak-response samples were available, so repertoires were characterized only after the peak T cell response.

The time point label here, explained by the study, means: about 28 days (+/-7) after the second vaccine dose. Because spike-specific TCR depth and breadth did not differ between the two schedules, AZD1222 recipients who got a second dose at roughly 4 weeks were pooled with those who got a second dose at roughly 12 weeks. Samples from vaccinated people were obtained from the UK trials COV001 and COV002, which included a single-blind randomized controlled phase 2/3 trial of AZD1222 (ChAdOx1 nCoV-19) in healthy adults. For TCRbeta chain sequencing, PBMC samples were collected from trial participants at day 0 and at day 28 after the second dose. Here V drops 0 bases and J drops 4 bases, and the junction holds 3 bases not matched to any gene. Reading the germline V gene gives CDR1 MGHRA and CDR2 YSYEKL. Inclusive of the bounding cysteine and phenylalanine, the CDR3 is 15 residues long. Here the CDR3 DNA is all that survives: 45 bases in frame from base 1.

The CDR3 regions of human TCRbeta chains were analyzed by immunosequencing. Per the original workflow: TCRs in the repertoires were compared against a reference library of SARS-CoV-2-specific TCRs that had been generated with the MIRA antigen-specificity platform. Breadth meant the fraction of unique TCRs that were SARS-CoV-2-associated, whereas depth meant the fraction of total T cells that were SARS-CoV-2-associated. Each spike-specific TCR was assigned to its reactive spike region and to a CD4 or CD8 class using the MIRA data. Log10-transformed breadth and depth values were compared by one-way ANOVA with Sidak's multiple comparisons tests. As stored in TCRdb, this immuneACCESS dataset retains in-frame rearrangements with V and J assigned. A fraction of the clones does not appear; measured against another copy, unresolved V genes explain less than half of the discrepancy, and the remainder lacks a known reason. The D gene and trimming were derived from the DNA, and the V and J assignments and clone size from that table. The sample table contains approximately 70,000 clones; only one count was recorded for around 80% of them. About 51% of the sample goes to the ten largest clones.

The V and J segments used are TRBV4-1 and TRBJ2-7, and 10 junctional nucleotides match TRBD2. The starting material was peripheral blood, obtained 28 days after the second AZD1222 dose. The receptor comes from an adult who received the AZD1222 COVID-19 vaccine. The CDR3 amino acid sequence is: CASSQDQREGYEQYF. The nucleotide sequence is TGCGCCAGCAGCCAAGATCAGCGGGAGGGGTACGAGCAGTACTTC.